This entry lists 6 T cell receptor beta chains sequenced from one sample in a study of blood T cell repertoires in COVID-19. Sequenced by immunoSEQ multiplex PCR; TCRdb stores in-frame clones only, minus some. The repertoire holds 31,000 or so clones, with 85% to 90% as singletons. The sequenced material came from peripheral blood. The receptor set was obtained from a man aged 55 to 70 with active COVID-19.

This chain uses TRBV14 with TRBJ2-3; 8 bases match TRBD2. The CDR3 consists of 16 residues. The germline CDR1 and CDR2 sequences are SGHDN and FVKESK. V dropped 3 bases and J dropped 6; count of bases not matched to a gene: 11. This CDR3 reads CASSQLERGPLDTQYF. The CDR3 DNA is TGTGCCAGCAGCCAGCTTGAGCGGGGGCCCTTGGATACGCAGTATTTT.

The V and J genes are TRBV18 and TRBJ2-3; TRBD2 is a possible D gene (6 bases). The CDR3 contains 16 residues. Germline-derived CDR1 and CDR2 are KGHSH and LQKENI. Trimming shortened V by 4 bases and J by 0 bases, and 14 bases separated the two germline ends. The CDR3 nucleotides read TGTGCCAGCTCACGGGGGGACGGCCGAAGCACAGATACGCAGTATTTT. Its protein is CASSRGDGRSTDTQYF. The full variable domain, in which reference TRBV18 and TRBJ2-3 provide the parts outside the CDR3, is NAGVMQNPRHLVRRRGQEARLRCSPMKGHSHVYWYRQLPEEGLKFMVYLQKENIIDESGMPKERFSAEFPKEGPSILRIQQVVRGDSAAYFCASSRGDGRSTDTQYFGPGTRLTVL.

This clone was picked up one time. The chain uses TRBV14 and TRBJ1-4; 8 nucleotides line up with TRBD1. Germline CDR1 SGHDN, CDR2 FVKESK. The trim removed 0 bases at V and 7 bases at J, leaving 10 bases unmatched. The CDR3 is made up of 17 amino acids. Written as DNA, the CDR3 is TGTGCCAGCAGCCAAGATTTGCCGGGGACAGGTGGTGAAAAACTGTTTTTT. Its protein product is CASSQDLPGTGGEKLFF.

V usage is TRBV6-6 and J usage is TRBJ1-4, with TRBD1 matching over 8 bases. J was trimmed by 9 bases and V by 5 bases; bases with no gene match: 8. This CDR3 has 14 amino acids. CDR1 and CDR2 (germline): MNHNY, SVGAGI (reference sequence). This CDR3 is CASSNRDRPKKLFF. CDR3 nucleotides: TGTGCCAGCAGTAACCGGGACAGGCCAAAAAAACTGTTTTTT.

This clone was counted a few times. The CDR3 DNA follows: TGCGCCAGCAGGCTACAGGGTAGAAATGAGCAGTTCTTC. It yields the protein CASRLQGRNEQFF. The chain uses TRBV5-1 and TRBJ2-1; D is perhaps TRBD1 (6 bases). The CDR3 runs to 13 residues. Between the trimmed V and J ends, which lost 5 bases and 7 bases, there was a span of 13 bases. From germline, CDR1 is SGHRS and CDR2 YFSETQ.

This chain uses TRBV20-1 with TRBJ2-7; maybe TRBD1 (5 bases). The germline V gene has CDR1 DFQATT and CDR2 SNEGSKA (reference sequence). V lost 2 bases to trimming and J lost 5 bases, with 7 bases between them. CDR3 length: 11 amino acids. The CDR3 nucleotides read TGCAGTGCTAGACAGGGAAACGAGCAGTACTTC. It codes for CSARQGNEQYF.